The clone carrying this T cell receptor beta chain was observed a few times. As yet, its antigen is unknown. The data were taken from a study of long-term antiretroviral therapy in people with HIV. General study results and limits: The range of CDR3 lengths in HIV repertoires proved narrower than that found in controls. Blood sampling spanned 2004 to 2017, possibly under older ART regimens.

Germline CDR1 SGHDT, CDR2 YYEEEE. V dropped 0 bases and J dropped 0 bases, with 10 bases sitting between them. This CDR3 is 16 amino acids long. An immunoSEQ assay, version v3.0, was performed at survey level. TCRdb's table, derived via immunoSEQ multiplex PCR, lists solely in-frame clones and lacks some. The repertoire holds approximately 34,000 clones, with around four fifths as singletons. The sample in question was unsorted PBMCs, obtained 1 year after starting antiretroviral therapy. This TCR was sampled from a man younger than 30 with HIV. The chain carries TRBV5-6 and TRBJ1-5; D might be TRBD1 (5 bases). The CDR3 region is CASSLGGGYSNQPQHF. The CDR3 DNA reads TGTGCCAGCAGCTTGGGGGGCGGCTATAGCAATCAGCCCCAGCATTTT.